What follows describes a single T cell receptor beta chain. Its cognate antigen is unknown. This specimen belongs to a study of shared clonotypes between healthy human individuals. Study background: Sampling drew on donors who were a couple of women and a few men aged 18 to 49. Study findings and constraints: Naive CD4 clonotypes were shared across several donors at roughly 5.5%.

The sorted-subset replicate PCRs were given about 210 ng DNA, which is 30,000 or so T cell genomes. Generated by immunoSEQ multiplex PCR, the TCRdb table keeps only in-frame clones and is missing some. The repertoire has roughly 2 million clones, approximately 94% of them found once; the top ten carry less than 0.15%. Sequencing was performed on naive CD4+ T cells sorted from blood. The subset is: CD45RA+ positively selected. This TCR derives from a man between 18 and 35 years old in good health.

In DNA, the CDR3 is TGTGCCAGCAGCCGCTTCCCCCTAGCGACTTACACAGATACGCAGTATTTT. Translating gives CASSRFPLATYTDTQYF. The chain is built from TRBV7-2 and TRBJ2-3; a possible D gene is TRBD2 (6 bases). V was cut by 5 bases and J by 2 bases, with 20 bases left in between. This CDR3 comprises 17 residues. Germline V gene sequence: CDR1 SGHTA, CDR2 FQGNSA.